One sample yielded the 32 T cell receptor beta chains listed below, sequenced in a study of T cells expressing NK-cell markers. TCRdb re-called the 5' RACE reads and catalogs CDR3 proteins one per entry, DNA excluded. The table counts roughly 420,000 distinct CDR3 sequences; 7.3% lies in the top ten. The specimen sequenced was blood T cells: a sorted CD56 or NKG2C T cell subset, CD4+ or CD8+ T cells, or bulk PBMC T cells (not recorded which). The source is a woman aged 18-69 years in good health.

J is TRBJ2-7 and V is TRBV7-6; TCRdb picks TRBD2, but there is no DNA to check that call. The CDR3 length is 15 residues. Germline loops: CDR1 SGHVS, CDR2 FNYEAQ. The CDR3 protein is CASSPSRDYGEEQYF.

The CDR3 region is CASSPDSGQPQHF. This chain links TRBV18 with TRBJ1-5. CDR1 and CDR2 from the germline V gene are KGHSH and LQKENI. This CDR3 is built from 13 residues.

The chain has TRBV27 and TRBJ2-7. CDR1 and CDR2 (germline): MNHEY, SMNVEV (reference sequence). This CDR3 contains 11 residues. The CDR3 loop is CASSALGEQYF.

The chain joins TRBV7-8 to TRBJ2-7; TCRdb's D call, TRBD2, is unchecked because there is no DNA. This CDR3 comprises 16 residues. Germline CDR1 and CDR2: SGHVS and FQNEAQ. The CDR3 loop reads CASSLLVLAGGNEQYF. The whole variable domain, remainder taken from reference TRBV7-8 and TRBJ2-7, is GAGVSQSPRYKVAKRGQDVALRCDPISGHVSLFWYQQALGQGPEFLTYFQNEAQLDKSGLPSDRFFAERPEGSVSTLKIQRTQQEDSAVYLCASSLLVLAGGNEQYFGPGTRLTVT.

The chain carries TRBV29-1 and TRBJ2-2; the D call from TCRdb, TRBD1, cannot be confirmed without DNA. The CDR3 extends over 13 amino acids. Germline CDR1 and CDR2: SQVTM and ANQGSEA. The CDR3 sequence is CSGALGGLGELFF.

CDR3: CASKRQVNTEAFF. The rearrangement links TRBV7-3 to TRBJ1-1; TCRdb proposes TRBD1, but this gene call is untestable without DNA. Germline loops: CDR1 SGHTA, CDR2 FQGTGA. CDR3 length: 13 residues. The complete variable domain, with remaining parts taken from reference TRBV7-3 and TRBJ1-1, reads GAGVSQTPSNKVTEKGKYVELRCDPISGHTALYWYRQSLGQGPEFLIYFQGTGAADDSGLPNDRFFAVRPEGSVSTLKIQRTERGDSAVYLCASKRQVNTEAFFGQGTRLTVV.

The CDR3 loop reads CASSSTDRVTFF. The chain joins TRBV7-2 to TRBJ1-1; the TCRdb call, TRBD1, lacks DNA for checking. The CDR3 spans 12 residues. Germline V gives CDR1 SGHTA, CDR2 FQGNSA.

The chain joins TRBV20-1 to TRBJ2-1; the D call from TCRdb, TRBD2, cannot be confirmed without DNA. The CDR3 loop spans 12 amino acids. CDR1 and CDR2 from the germline V gene are DFQATT and SNEGSKA (reference sequence). This CDR3 reads CSAHRDSLEQFF.

V is TRBV12-3 or TRBV12-4 and J is TRBJ2-4; TCRdb selects TRBD2, and the lack of DNA leaves this call unchecked. This CDR3 contains 18 residues. The CDR3 region is CASSQRPPTSGVGNIQYF.

V is TRBV5-6 and J is TRBJ2-2; absent DNA, TCRdb's TRBD1 call cannot be checked. Per germline, CDR1 SGHDT and CDR2 YYEEEE. The CDR3 has 20 residues. The CDR3 here is CASAPPLGQGDFMNTGELFF.

CDR3: CSAGQHGTGELFF. V is TRBV20-1 and J is TRBJ2-2. CDR1 and CDR2 (germline): DFQATT, SNEGSKA (reference sequence). This CDR3 contains 13 residues.

This sequence joins TRBV20-1 and TRBJ2-7; the D call from TCRdb, TRBD1, cannot be confirmed without DNA. This CDR3 comprises 12 residues. Germline V gene sequence: CDR1 DFQATT, CDR2 SNEGSKA (reference sequence). The chain's CDR3 is CSASPRSYEQYF.

This rearrangement joins TRBV20-1 to TRBJ2-6; TCRdb selects TRBD1, and the lack of DNA leaves this call unchecked. Germline V CDR1 and CDR2: DFQATT, SNEGSKA (reference sequence). The CDR3 totals 18 residues. The CDR3 spells CSAGGGSYSSSGANVLTF.

This chain links TRBV6-2 or TRBV6-3 with TRBJ2-4; TCRdb's assignment of TRBD1 cannot be checked, as there is no DNA. Germline CDR1 is MNHEY and CDR2 is SVGEGT. There are 18 residues in the CDR3. The CDR3 is CASRGLLWTDLAKNIQYF.

This chain uses TRBV5-6 with TRBJ2-7. The length of the CDR3 is 13 residues. Germline loops: CDR1 SGHDT, CDR2 YYEEEE. The CDR3 is CASSLGSVYEQYF.

V and J are TRBV4-3 and TRBJ2-5; TCRdb designates TRBD1, a call that cannot be tested without DNA. Germline CDR1 and CDR2: LGHNA and YSLEER. The length of the CDR3 is 16 residues. The CDR3 region is CASSQENRGPGETQYF.

This chain connects TRBV10-3 to TRBJ1-1. This CDR3 region has 14 residues. In germline, CDR1 is ENHRY, CDR2 SYGVKD. CDR3 loop: CAISDLGQPAEAFF.

The chain uses TRBV20-1 and TRBJ2-5; TCRdb returns TRBD2, unconfirmable since there is no DNA. This CDR3 spans 14 amino acids. From germline, CDR1 is DFQATT and CDR2 SNEGSKA (reference sequence). CDR3 loop: CGGLAGGSQETQYF.

This chain links TRBV20-1 with TRBJ1-5. The CDR3 is made up of 17 amino acids. Germline V gives CDR1 DFQATT, CDR2 SNEGSKA (reference sequence). The CDR3 spells CSARDREGRWGNQPQHF.

CDR3 sequence: CASSLGMTRFSTDTQYF. The chain employs TRBV7-2 and TRBJ2-3. CDR3 length equals 17 residues. Germline lookup yields CDR1 SGHTA and CDR2 FQGNSA.

This rearrangement joins TRBV6-2 or TRBV6-3 to TRBJ2-1; TCRdb proposes TRBD2, but this gene call is untestable without DNA. In germline, CDR1 is MNHEY, CDR2 SVGEGT. This CDR3 is 17 amino acids long. The CDR3 here is CASITRVAGGPPNEQFF.

The chain has TRBV12-3 or TRBV12-4 and TRBJ2-3; TCRdb's D gene call, TRBD2, goes unchecked for lack of DNA. CDR3 length: 17 residues. The CDR3 protein is CAGGRITSGRAADTQYF.

This chain's CDR3 is CASSLWHNTGELFF. The rearrangement links TRBV28 to TRBJ2-2. The CDR3 length is 14 residues. The V gene's germline CDR1 is MDHEN and CDR2 SYDVKM.

The chain uses TRBV30 and TRBJ2-1; TCRdb's D call of TRBD1 is untestable without DNA. Germline V CDR1 and CDR2: GTSNPN, SVGIG (reference sequence). The CDR3 runs 14 residues. The CDR3 region is CAWVTGTGFNEQFF.

V usage is TRBV2 and J usage is TRBJ1-1. CDR3 length: 13 amino acids. The V gene's germline CDR1 is SNHLY and CDR2 FYNNEI. CDR3 sequence reads: CASSNERNTEAFF.

The chain couples TRBV7-2 to TRBJ2-2; the D gene TCRdb calls, TRBD2, cannot be checked with no DNA. The germline V gene has CDR1 SGHTA and CDR2 FQGNSA. The CDR3 sequence is 12 residues long. CDR3 sequence: CASGRDRGELFF.

The chain carries TRBV28 and TRBJ2-3; TCRdb names TRBD2, which stays unverified in the absence of DNA. From germline, CDR1 is MDHEN and CDR2 SYDVKM. The CDR3 contains 18 residues. The CDR3 sequence is CASSLSRTSGPMRDTQYF.

The chain combines TRBV30 with TRBJ2-3; TCRdb calls TRBD1, which cannot be checked without DNA. CDR3 length equals 15 residues. Germline CDR1 and CDR2: GTSNPN and SVGIG (reference sequence). The CDR3 is CAWRAQGAGTDTQYF.

The genes are TRBV20-1 and TRBJ2-3; TCRdb returns TRBD2, unconfirmable since there is no DNA. This CDR3 is built from 17 residues. Germline V gene lookup returns CDR1 DFQATT and CDR2 SNEGSKA (reference sequence). The CDR3: CSASGLAGGLSVDTQYF.

This chain connects TRBV5-1 to TRBJ2-7; TCRdb picks TRBD1, but there is no DNA to check that call. The CDR3 contains 14 residues. Germline-derived CDR1 and CDR2 are SGHRS and YFSETQ. This CDR3 is CASSLTGPSYEQYF.

The chain has TRBV7-6 and TRBJ2-2; the TCRdb D gene call, TRBD1, has no DNA to confirm it. CDR3 size: 14 residues. Germline V lookup: CDR1 SGHVS, CDR2 FNYEAQ. The CDR3 here is CASRTTGNTGELFF.

The chain links TRBV7-9 to TRBJ2-7; TCRdb designates TRBD1, a call that cannot be tested without DNA. The CDR3 extends over 16 amino acids. CDR1 is SEHNR and CDR2 is FQNEAQ in the germline V gene (reference sequence). CDR3: CASSLPLAVPTYEQYF. Full variable domain (outside the CDR3, taken from reference TRBV7-9 and TRBJ2-7): DTGVSQNPRHKITKRGQNVTFRCDPISEHNRLYWYRQTLGQGPEFLTYFQNEAQLEKSRLLSDRFSAERPKGSFSTLEIQRTEQGDSAMYLCASSLPLAVPTYEQYFGPGTRLTVT.